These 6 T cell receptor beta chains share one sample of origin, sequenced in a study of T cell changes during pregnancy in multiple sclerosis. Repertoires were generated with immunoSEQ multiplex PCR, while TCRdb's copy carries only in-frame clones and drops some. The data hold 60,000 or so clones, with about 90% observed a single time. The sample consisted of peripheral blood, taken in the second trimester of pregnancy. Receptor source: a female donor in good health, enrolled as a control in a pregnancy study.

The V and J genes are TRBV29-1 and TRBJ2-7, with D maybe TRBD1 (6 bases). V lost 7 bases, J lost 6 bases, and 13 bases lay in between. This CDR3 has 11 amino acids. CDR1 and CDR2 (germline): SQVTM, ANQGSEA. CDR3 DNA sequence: TGCAGCGCCGATGCAGGGGTCGAGCAGTACTTC. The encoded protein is CSADAGVEQYF.

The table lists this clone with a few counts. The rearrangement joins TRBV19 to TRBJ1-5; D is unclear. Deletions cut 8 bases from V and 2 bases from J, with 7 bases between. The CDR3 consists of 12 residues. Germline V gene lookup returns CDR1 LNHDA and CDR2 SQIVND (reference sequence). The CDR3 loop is CASPVGNQPQHF. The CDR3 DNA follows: TGTGCCAGTCCAGTCGGCAATCAGCCCCAGCATTTT. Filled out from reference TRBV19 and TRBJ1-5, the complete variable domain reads DGGITQSPKYLFRKEGQNVTLSCEQNLNHDAMYWYRQDPGQGLRLIYYSQIVNDFQKGDIAEGYSVSREKKESFPLTVTSAQKNPTAFYLCASPVGNQPQHFGDGTRLSIL.

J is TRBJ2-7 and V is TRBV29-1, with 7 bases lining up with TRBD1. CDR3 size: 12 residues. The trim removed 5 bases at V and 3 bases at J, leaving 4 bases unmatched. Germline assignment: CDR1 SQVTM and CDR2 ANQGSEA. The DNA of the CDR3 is TGCAGCGTTTCGGGACAGAGCTACGAGCAGTACTTC. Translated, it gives CSVSGQSYEQYF.

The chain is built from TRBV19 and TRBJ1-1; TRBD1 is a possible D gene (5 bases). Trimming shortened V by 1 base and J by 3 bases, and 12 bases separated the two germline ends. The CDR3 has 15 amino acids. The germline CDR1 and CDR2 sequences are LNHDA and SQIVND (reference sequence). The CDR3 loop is CASSIGSGGDTEAFF. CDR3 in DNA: TGTGCCAGTAGTATAGGGTCGGGAGGGGACACTGAAGCTTTCTTT. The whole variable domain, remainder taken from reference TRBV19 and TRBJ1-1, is DGGITQSPKYLFRKEGQNVTLSCEQNLNHDAMYWYRQDPGQGLRLIYYSQIVNDFQKGDIAEGYSVSREKKESFPLTVTSAQKNPTAFYLCASSIGSGGDTEAFFGQGTRLTVV.

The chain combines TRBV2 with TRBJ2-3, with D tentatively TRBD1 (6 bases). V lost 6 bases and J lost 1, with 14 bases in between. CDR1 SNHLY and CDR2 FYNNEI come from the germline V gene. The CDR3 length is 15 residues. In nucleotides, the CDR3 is TGTGCCAGCAGGCAAACAGGGTTAGGCACAGATACGCAGTATTTT. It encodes CASRQTGLGTDTQYF.

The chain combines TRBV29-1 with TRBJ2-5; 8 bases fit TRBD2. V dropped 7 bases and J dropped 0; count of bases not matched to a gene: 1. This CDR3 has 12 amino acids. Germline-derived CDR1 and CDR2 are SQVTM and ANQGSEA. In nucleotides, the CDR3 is TGCAGCGCGGGGGGGAACCAAGAGACCCAGTACTTC. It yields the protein CSAGGNQETQYF.